This TCR beta chain was retrieved from a study of T-cell memory formation after mild COVID-19. On the study more broadly: TCR clusters were mostly confined to one donor each. General study findings and limits: Some clones that responded were present in memory (sampled pre-infection), which suggests cross-reactive memory joined. Those CD4+ clones that contracted were mainly in CM and EM (CD8+ ones in EMRA).

5'RACE primed at constant segments yielded TCR alpha and TCR beta cDNA libraries bearing sample barcodes and UMIs. Each CDR3 protein is one row after TCRdb ran MiXCR on the 5' RACE reads. The repertoire consists of 200,000 to 250,000 distinct CDR3 sequences, with 9.5% to 10% occurring once and the leading ten covering 3.5%. Regarding this clonotype: What it binds is not known.

Material for sequencing was PBMCs or a T cell subset sorted from them (not recorded which). The TCR sequence derives from a man aged 18 to 29 who had mild COVID-19 (a few samples of this study predate the infection). Cell type and time point are not known.

The CDR3 DNA follows: TGCGCCAGCAGAAGTCACAGGGGCGAGGAGACCCAGTACTTC. Protein sequence: CASRSHRGEETQYF. The chain recombines TRBV5-1 with TRBJ2-5, with 7 bases aligning to TRBD1. The CDR3 runs 14 residues. Germline assignment: CDR1 SGHRS and CDR2 YFSETQ. Losses at the gene ends were 5 bases for V and 5 bases for J; bases not matched to a gene: 9.